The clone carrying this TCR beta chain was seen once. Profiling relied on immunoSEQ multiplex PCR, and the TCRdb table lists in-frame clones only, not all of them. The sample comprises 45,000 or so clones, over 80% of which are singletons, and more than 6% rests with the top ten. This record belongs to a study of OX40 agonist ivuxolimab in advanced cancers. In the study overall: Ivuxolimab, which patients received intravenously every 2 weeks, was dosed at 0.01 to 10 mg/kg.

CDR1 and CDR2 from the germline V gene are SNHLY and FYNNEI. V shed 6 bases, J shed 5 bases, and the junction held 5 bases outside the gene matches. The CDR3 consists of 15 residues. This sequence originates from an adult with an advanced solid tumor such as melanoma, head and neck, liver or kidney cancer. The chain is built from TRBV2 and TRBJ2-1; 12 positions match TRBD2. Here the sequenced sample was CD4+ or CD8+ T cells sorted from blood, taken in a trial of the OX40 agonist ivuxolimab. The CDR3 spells CASRTLAGGDNEQFF. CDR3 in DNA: TGTGCCAGCAGGACTCTAGCGGGAGGGGACAATGAGCAGTTCTTC.